This T cell receptor (beta chain) derives from a study of cytomegalovirus exposure and HLA in healthy donors. Every donor was a healthy person donating bone marrow. Trimming removed 3 bases from V and 8 bases from J, with 13 bases in between. The CDR3 is 13 residues long. Germline V gene lookup returns CDR1 MDHEN and CDR2 SYDVKM. The PCR contained 60 Vbeta and 13 Jbeta primers. The protocol was immunoSEQ multiplex PCR, while the TCRdb copy is restricted to in-frame clones and leaves out a portion. The table has approximately 130,000 clones, around 85% seen once. Sequenced sample: PBMCs. The origin of this receptor is a woman in her twenties or thirties in good health and CMV-seropositive. This chain links TRBV28 with TRBJ1-2; no reliable D call. This CDR3 reads CASSFAGREGYTF. In DNA form, the CDR3 reads TGTGCCAGCAGTTTTGCGGGAAGGGAAGGCTACACCTTC.